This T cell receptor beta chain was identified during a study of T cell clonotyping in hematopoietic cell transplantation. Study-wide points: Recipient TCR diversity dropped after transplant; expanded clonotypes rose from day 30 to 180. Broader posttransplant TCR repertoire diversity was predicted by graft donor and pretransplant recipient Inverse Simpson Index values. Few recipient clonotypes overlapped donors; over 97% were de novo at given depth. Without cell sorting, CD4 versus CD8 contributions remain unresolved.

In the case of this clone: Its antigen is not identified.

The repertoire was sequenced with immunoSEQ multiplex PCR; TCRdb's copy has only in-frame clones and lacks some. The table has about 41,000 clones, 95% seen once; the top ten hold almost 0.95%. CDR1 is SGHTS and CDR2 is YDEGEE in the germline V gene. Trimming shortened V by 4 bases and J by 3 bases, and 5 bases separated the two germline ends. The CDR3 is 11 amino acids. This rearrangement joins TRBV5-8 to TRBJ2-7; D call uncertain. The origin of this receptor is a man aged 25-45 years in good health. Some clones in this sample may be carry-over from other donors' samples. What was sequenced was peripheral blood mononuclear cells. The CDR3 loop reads CASSQLYEQYF. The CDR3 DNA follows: TGTGCCAGCAGCCAGCTCTACGAGCAGTACTTC.